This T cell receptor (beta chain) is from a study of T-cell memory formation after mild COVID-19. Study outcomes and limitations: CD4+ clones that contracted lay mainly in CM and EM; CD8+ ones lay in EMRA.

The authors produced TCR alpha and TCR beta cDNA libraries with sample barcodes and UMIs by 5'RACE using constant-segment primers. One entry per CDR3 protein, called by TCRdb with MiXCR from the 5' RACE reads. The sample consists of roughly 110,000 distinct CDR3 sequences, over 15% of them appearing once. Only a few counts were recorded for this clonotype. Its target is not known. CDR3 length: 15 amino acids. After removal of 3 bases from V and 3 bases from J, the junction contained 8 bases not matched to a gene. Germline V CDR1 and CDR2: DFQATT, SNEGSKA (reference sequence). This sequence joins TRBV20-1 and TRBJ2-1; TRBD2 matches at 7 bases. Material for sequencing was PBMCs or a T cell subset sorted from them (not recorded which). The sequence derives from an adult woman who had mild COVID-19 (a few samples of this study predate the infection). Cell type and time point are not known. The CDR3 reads CSARRLAEVYNEQFF. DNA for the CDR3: TGCAGTGCTAGGCGACTAGCTGAAGTCTACAATGAGCAGTTCTTC.